What follows are 18 T cell receptor beta chains derived from one specimen sequenced in a study of shared clonotypes between healthy human individuals. Positively selected for CCR7, the CD45RO-negative cells used as naive CD8 cells excluded terminally differentiated effector memory CD45RA+ cells. The data were produced by immunoSEQ multiplex PCR, yet TCRdb's version contains in-frame clones alone and is incomplete. The table includes 2 million or so clones, about 95% detected once. Sequenced material: naive CD8+ T cells sorted from blood. The receptor source for this set is a man aged 18-30 years in good health.

This clone was seen once. This sample also contains other DNA sequences that code for the same CDR3. The rearrangement joins TRBV7-9 to TRBJ2-3; no clear D gene. Germline V CDR1 and CDR2: SEHNR, FQNEAQ (reference sequence). This CDR3 region has 12 residues. The V end was cut by 2 bases, the J end by 6 bases, with 6 bases between. Here the CDR3 DNA reads TGTGCCAGCAGCTTATTTTTGGATACGCAGTATTTT. Translating gives CASSLFLDTQYF.

The V gene is TRBV7-9, the J gene TRBJ2-7; D gene uncertain. Trimming removed 4 bases from V and 6 bases from J, with 16 bases in between. CDR3 size: 14 residues. Germline V lookup: CDR1 SEHNR, CDR2 FQNEAQ (reference sequence). CDR3 sequence reads: CASSSDRVQGEQYF. Here the CDR3 DNA reads TGTGCCAGCAGCTCGGACCGGGTCCAAGGCGAGCAGTACTTC. Full variable domain (missing parts from reference TRBV7-9 and TRBJ2-7): DTGVSQNPRHKITKRGQNVTFRCDPISEHNRLYWYRQTLGQGPEFLTYFQNEAQLEKSRLLSDRFSAERPKGSFSTLEIQRTEQGDSAMYLCASSSDRVQGEQYFGPGTRLTVT.

CDR3 amino acids: CASSQYTEGDSPLHF. The CDR3 coding sequence is TGCGCCAGCAGCCAGTATACCGAAGGGGATTCACCCCTCCACTTT. The V call is TRBV4-3, the J call TRBJ1-6, with D perhaps matching TRBD1 (5 bases). With 3 bases removed from V and 8 bases from J, the gap between germline ends came to 14 bases. Germline loops: CDR1 LGHNA, CDR2 YSLEER. The CDR3 is 15 amino acids.

CDR3 region: CASSVGQHEQFF. The CDR3 nucleotides read TGTGCCAGCAGCGTGGGACAGCATGAGCAGTTCTTC. V and J are TRBV9 and TRBJ2-1; 7 bases match TRBD1. The CDR3 consists of 12 residues. Germline CDR1 and CDR2: SGDLS and YYNGEE. V shed 2 bases, J shed 8 bases, and the junction held 1 base outside the gene matches.

This chain joins TRBV7-9 and TRBJ2-7; D possibly matches TRBD1 or TRBD2 (5 bases each). The CDR3 length is 15 residues. V shed 5 bases and J shed 2 bases, with 16 bases lying between them. CDR1 is SEHNR, CDR2 FQNEAQ, per germline (reference sequence). Written as DNA, the CDR3 is TGTGCCAGCAGCGCGCCCACGGGGACCACCTACGAGCAGTACTTC. Residues: CASSAPTGTTYEQYF.

This rearrangement joins TRBV29-1 to TRBJ2-1; 12 bases agree with TRBD2. CDR3 length equals 16 residues. From germline, CDR1 is SQVTM and CDR2 ANQGSEA. The V and J ends lost 1 base and 2 bases, in that order; junction bases with no gene match: 3. DNA for the CDR3: TGCAGCGTTGAAGGGTCTAGCGGGAGGGCCTACAATGAGCAGTTCTTC. Its protein product is CSVEGSSGRAYNEQFF.

This clone was observed a single time. This chain uses TRBV4-1 with TRBJ2-7; 12 bases are a match to TRBD1. The junction had 8 bases not matched to a gene; V was cut back by 4 bases and J by 4 bases. The CDR3 length is 16 residues. Germline V gene sequence: CDR1 MGHRA, CDR2 YSYEKL. CDR3 nucleotides: TGCGCCAGCAGCCCCCCCGGGACAGGGGGCTCGTACGAGCAGTACTTC. Protein product: CASSPPGTGGSYEQYF.

The chain joins TRBV10-3 to TRBJ2-6; no clear D. In germline, CDR1 is ENHRY, CDR2 SYGVKD. The germline V and J ends were trimmed by 5 bases and 0 bases, with 5 bases remaining between them. CDR3 length: 14 residues. CDR3 region: CAISPNSGANVLTF. CDR3 nucleotides: TGTGCCATCAGTCCCAACTCTGGGGCCAACGTCCTGACTTTC.

Written as DNA, the CDR3 is TGTGCCAGTAGTATAGAAAGGGTCTTCTTT. Its protein product is CASSIERVFF. V and J are TRBV19 and TRBJ1-1, with D uncertain. Trimming cost V 0 bases and J 14 bases, with 7 bases left between them. CDR3 length: 10 amino acids. Germline V gene data show CDR1 as LNHDA and CDR2 as SQIVND (reference sequence).

The gene calls are TRBV7-2 and TRBJ2-1; 7 nucleotides align to TRBD2. V lost 1 base, J lost 8 bases, and 8 bases stayed unmatched. CDR1 and CDR2 (germline): SGHTA, FQGNSA. The CDR3 loop spans 15 amino acids. This CDR3 reads CASSLVRGSGDEQFF. CDR3 sequence (DNA): TGTGCCAGCAGCTTAGTACGCGGGAGTGGTGATGAGCAGTTCTTC.

The CDR3 loop is CASSQGWGSETQYF. The CDR3, as DNA: TGCGCCAGCAGCCAAGGATGGGGGAGCGAGACCCAGTACTTC. The V gene is TRBV4-3, the J gene TRBJ2-5; D possibly uses TRBD1 or TRBD2 (5 bases each). CDR1 is LGHNA, CDR2 YSLEER, per germline. Trimming left V 1 base short and J 5 bases short, with 11 bases between. This CDR3 spans 14 amino acids.

This clone was counted a single time. The V gene is TRBV11-2, the J gene TRBJ1-6; tentatively, D is TRBD1 (5 bases). V lost 1 base to trimming and J lost 4 bases, with 8 bases between them. Germline CDR1 is SGHAT and CDR2 is FQNNGV. This CDR3 has 15 residues. This chain's CDR3 is CASSLAGDYNSPLHF. The CDR3 nucleotides read TGTGCCAGCAGCTTAGCGGGGGATTATAATTCACCCCTCCACTTT.

CDR3 sequence (DNA): TGCAGCGTTGTTTTTATGCTAGATGATTCTGGAAACACCATATATTTT. Amino acid sequence: CSVVFMLDDSGNTIYF. This chain uses TRBV29-1 with TRBJ1-3, with D unresolved. The CDR3 has 16 residues. The V gene's germline CDR1 is SQVTM and CDR2 ANQGSEA. Trimming cost V 4 bases and J 1 base, with 17 bases left between them. Full variable domain (rest looked up from reference TRBV29-1 and TRBJ1-3): SAVISQKPSRDICQRGTSLTIQCQVDSQVTMMFWYRQQPGQSLTLIATANQGSEATYESGFVIDKFPISRPNLTFSTLTVSNMSPEDSSIYLCSVVFMLDDSGNTIYFGEGSWLTVV.

This sequence joins TRBV9 and TRBJ2-1; D uncertain. The V end was cut by 0 bases, the J end by 9 bases, with 10 bases between. CDR3 length: 13 residues. From germline, CDR1 is SGDLS and CDR2 YYNGEE. CDR3 nucleotide sequence: TGTGCCAGCAGCGTAGAGGGTGGAAGTGAGCAGTTCTTC. It specifies CASSVEGGSEQFF.

This clone was seen a single time. The chain links TRBV5-6 to TRBJ2-7; D possibly corresponds to TRBD2 (6 bases). The V end was cut by 2 bases, the J end by 3 bases, with 12 bases between. Germline V gene sequence: CDR1 SGHDT, CDR2 YYEEEE. CDR3 size: 14 residues. CDR3 protein: CASSLSEGLYEQYF. The CDR3 nucleotides are TGTGCCAGCAGCTTATCTGAGGGACTCTACGAGCAGTACTTC.

V is TRBV4-1 and J is TRBJ1-2; D is unresolved. The V end lost 0 bases, the J end lost 6 bases, and 17 bases lay between the germline ends. Germline V gene sequence: CDR1 MGHRA, CDR2 YSYEKL. The CDR3 length is 16 residues. The CDR3 here is CASSQDLGSGLNGYTF. Written as DNA, the CDR3 is TGCGCCAGCAGCCAAGATTTGGGCTCCGGACTCAATGGCTACACCTTC.

This chain joins TRBV14 and TRBJ1-3; tentative D call: TRBD1 (5 bases). The CDR3 is 18 amino acids. Germline assignment: CDR1 SGHDN and CDR2 FVKESK. V lost 2 bases and J lost 3, with 20 bases in between. DNA for the CDR3: TGTGCCAGCAGCCAACCAAGAGAGGCGGGACCTCTTGGAAACACCATATATTTT. Translating it yields CASSQPREAGPLGNTIYF.

The chain combines TRBV5-6 with TRBJ2-5, with a weak D call TRBD1 (5 bases). Germline values: CDR1 SGHDT, CDR2 YYEEEE. This CDR3 region has 12 residues. V gave up 4 bases and J gave up 5 bases, with 9 bases separating them. The CDR3 nucleotides read TGTGCCAGCAGCGCAGGGTGGGAGACCCAGTACTTC. Translation: CASSAGWETQYF.